What follows are 10 T cell receptor beta chains derived from one specimen sequenced in a study of cytomegalovirus exposure and HLA in healthy donors. Assay used: immunoSEQ multiplex PCR; TCRdb lists only in-frame clones, some missing. The sample shows around 95,000 clones, 85% of them seen only once. Material for sequencing was PBMCs. These TCRs come from a man younger than 35 in good health and CMV-seropositive.

This chain connects TRBV5-1 to TRBJ2-7, with 7 bases fitting TRBD2. CDR3 length: 15 residues. The junction had 5 bases not matched to a gene; V was cut back by 1 base and J by 1 base. Per the germline V gene, CDR1 is SGHRS and CDR2 is YFSETQ. The CDR3 coding sequence is TGCGCCAGCAGCTTGTGGGGGGGAGGATCCTACGAGCAGTACTTC. Encoded protein: CASSLWGGGSYEQYF.

This clone was counted only a few times. The chain couples TRBV6-5 to TRBJ2-7; TRBD2 might be the D (6 bases). Germline CDR1 reads MNHEY; CDR2 reads SVGAGI. The V end was cut by 2 bases, the J end by 0 bases, with 11 bases between. The CDR3 consists of 15 residues. For the CDR3, the DNA is TGTGCCAGCAGTTACCAGGGACTGCTCTCCTACGAGCAGTACTTC. It specifies CASSYQGLLSYEQYF.

The chain employs TRBV5-1 and TRBJ2-4; 9 bases map to TRBD1. Unmatched junction bases numbered 0, after V lost 3 bases and J lost 5 bases. The CDR3 spans 13 residues. Germline V gene data show CDR1 as SGHRS and CDR2 as YFSETQ. CDR3 region: CASSWDRENIQYF. CDR3 DNA: TGCGCCAGCAGCTGGGACAGGGAAAACATTCAGTACTTC. Variable domain in full (rest from reference TRBV5-1 and TRBJ2-4): KAGVTQTPRYLIKTRGQQVTLSCSPISGHRSVSWYQQTPGQGLQFLFEYFSETQRNKGNFPGRFSGRQFSNSRSEMNVSTLELGDSALYLCASSWDRENIQYFGAGTRLSVL.

This chain links TRBV25-1 with TRBJ2-2, with 12 bases that match TRBD2. J gave up 4 bases and V 2 bases, and 5 bases lay outside the gene matches. The germline CDR1 and CDR2 sequences are MGHDK and SYGVNS. The CDR3 is 17 amino acids. The CDR3 protein is CASSEASGRAVTGELFF. CDR3 sequence (DNA): TGTGCCAGCAGTGAAGCTAGCGGGAGGGCCGTCACCGGGGAGCTGTTTTTT.

CDR3 loop: CASSQSPGEPNEQFF. CDR3 DNA: TGCGCCAGCAGCCAATCTCCGGGAGAACCCAATGAGCAGTTCTTC. V usage is TRBV4-1 and J usage is TRBJ2-1; D is perhaps TRBD2 (6 bases). The CDR3 totals 15 residues. Germline CDR1 MGHRA, CDR2 YSYEKL. The V and J ends lost 2 bases and 6 bases respectively, with 14 bases between them.

The gene calls are TRBV6-1 and TRBJ2-1, with 9 bases that match TRBD1. The CDR3 is 15 residues long. Germline CDR1 and CDR2: MNHNS and SASEGT. V gave up 6 bases and J gave up 0 bases; unmatched junction bases: 3. CDR3 nucleotides: TGTGCCAGCAGGGTGGACAGGGGCTCCTACAATGAGCAGTTCTTC. Its protein product is CASRVDRGSYNEQFF.

This chain joins TRBV7-9 and TRBJ1-4; D uncertain. V was shortened by 5 bases and J by 4 bases, with 14 bases between the two germline ends. CDR3 length equals 15 residues. Germline values: CDR1 SEHNR, CDR2 FQNEAQ (reference sequence). The CDR3 sequence is CASSPEGPDNEKLFF. CDR3 DNA: TGTGCCAGCAGCCCCGAGGGCCCGGATAATGAAAAACTGTTTTTT.

This chain joins TRBV5-6 and TRBJ2-7, with a possible D match to TRBD1 (6 bases). The germline gives CDR1 SGHDT, CDR2 YYEEEE. V was trimmed by 1 base and J by 2 bases, leaving 19 bases between them. This CDR3 comprises 17 residues. The CDR3 sequence is CASSLRFPGQGTYEQYF. The DNA for the CDR3 is TGTGCCAGCAGCTTGCGGTTCCCGGGACAAGGGACCTACGAGCAGTACTTC.

This chain joins TRBV10-3 and TRBJ2-3, with D maybe TRBD1 (5 bases). Trimming took off 2 bases at V and 0 bases at J, with 18 bases between the two ends. The V gene's germline CDR1 is ENHRY and CDR2 SYGVKD. CDR3 length equals 18 residues. Here the CDR3 reads CAISEMAPFRGSTDTQYF. The CDR3 DNA follows: TGTGCCATCAGTGAGATGGCCCCCTTTAGGGGTAGCACAGATACGCAGTATTTT.

In its sample, this clone was seen once. The chain joins TRBV18 to TRBJ1-2, with D unresolved. V shed 3 bases and J shed 0 bases, with 5 bases lying between them. Germline V gives CDR1 KGHSH, CDR2 LQKENI. This CDR3 spans 13 amino acids. The CDR3 DNA reads TGTGCCAGCTCACCTGACACTAACTATGGCTACACCTTC. It yields the protein CASSPDTNYGYTF. The full variable domain, its missing parts supplied by reference TRBV18 and TRBJ1-2, is NAGVMQNPRHLVRRRGQEARLRCSPMKGHSHVYWYRQLPEEGLKFMVYLQKENIIDESGMPKERFSAEFPKEGPSILRIQQVVRGDSAAYFCASSPDTNYGYTFGSGTRLTVV.